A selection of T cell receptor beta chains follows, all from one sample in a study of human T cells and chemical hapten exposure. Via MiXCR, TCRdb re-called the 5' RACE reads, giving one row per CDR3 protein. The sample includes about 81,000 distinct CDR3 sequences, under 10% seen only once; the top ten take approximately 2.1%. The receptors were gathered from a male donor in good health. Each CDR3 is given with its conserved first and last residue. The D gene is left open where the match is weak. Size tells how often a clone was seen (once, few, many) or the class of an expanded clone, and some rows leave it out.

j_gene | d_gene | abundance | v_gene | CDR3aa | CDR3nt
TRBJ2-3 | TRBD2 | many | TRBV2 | CASISGRATDTQYF | TGTGCCAGCATTAGCGGGAGGGCGACAGATACGCAGTATTTT
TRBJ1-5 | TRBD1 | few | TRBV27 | CASSLRTGPNQPQHF | TGTGCCAGCAGTCTCCGGACAGGGCCCAATCAGCCCCAGCATTTT
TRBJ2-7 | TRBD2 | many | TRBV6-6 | CASSRLAGVAYEQYF | TGTGCCAGCAGTAGACTAGCGGGGGTCGCCTACGAGCAGTACTTC
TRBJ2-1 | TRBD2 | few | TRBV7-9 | CASSDTGTSSYNEQFF | TGTGCCAGCAGCGACACCGGGACTAGCAGCTACAATGAGCAGTTCTTC
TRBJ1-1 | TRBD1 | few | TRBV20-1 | CSAPRTGVEAFF | TGCAGTGCTCCTCGGACAGGGGTGGAAGCTTTCTTT
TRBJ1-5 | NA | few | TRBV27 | CASSWSQSNQPQHF | TGTGCCAGCAGTTGGTCACAGAGCAATCAGCCCCAGCATTTT
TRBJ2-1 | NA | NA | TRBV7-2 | CASSWNNEQFF | TGTGCCAGCAGCTGGAACAATGAGCAGTTCTTC
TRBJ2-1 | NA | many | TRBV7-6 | CASSLEGGSYNEQFF | TGTGCCAGCAGCTTAGAGGGGGGGTCCTACAATGAGCAGTTCTTC
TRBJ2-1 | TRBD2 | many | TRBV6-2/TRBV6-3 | CASSPGLGYNEQFF | TGTGCCAGCAGCCCGGGACTAGGTTACAATGAGCAGTTCTTC
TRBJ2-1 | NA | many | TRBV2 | CASSEGFLSSYNEQFF | TGTGCCAGCAGTGAGGGGTTCCTTAGCTCCTACAATGAGCAGTTCTTC
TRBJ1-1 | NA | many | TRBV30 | CAWSVPGQAFF | TGTGCCTGGAGTGTCCCAGGGCAAGCTTTCTTT
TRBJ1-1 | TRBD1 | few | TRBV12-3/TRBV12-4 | CASSPEGGGTEAFF | TGTGCCAGCAGCCCCGAAGGGGGCGGGACTGAAGCTTTCTTT
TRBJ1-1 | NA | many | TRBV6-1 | CASGDTVVTEAFF | TGTGCCAGCGGTGACACGGTCGTCACTGAAGCTTTCTTT
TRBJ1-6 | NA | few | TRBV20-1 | CSARRSERSPLHF | TGCAGTGCACGGCGGAGCGAGCGTTCACCCCTCCACTTT
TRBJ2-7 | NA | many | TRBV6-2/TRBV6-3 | CASSSDRSYEQYF | TGTGCCAGCAGTTCCGACCGATCCTACGAGCAGTACTTC
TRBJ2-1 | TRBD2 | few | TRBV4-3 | CASSHTSGGAYEQFF | TGCGCCAGCAGCCACACTAGCGGGGGGGCCTATGAGCAGTTCTTC
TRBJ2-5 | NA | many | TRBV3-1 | CASSPSRGGETQYF | TGTGCCAGCAGCCCCTCGCGTGGGGGGGAGACCCAGTACTTC
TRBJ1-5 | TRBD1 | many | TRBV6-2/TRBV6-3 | CASSPGTGVQPQHF | TGTGCCAGCAGCCCCGGGACAGGGGTTCAGCCCCAGCATTTT
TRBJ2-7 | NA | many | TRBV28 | CASIHPGSSYEQYF | TGTGCCAGCATCCATCCGGGCAGCTCCTACGAGCAGTACTTC
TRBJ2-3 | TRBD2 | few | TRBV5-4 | CASSDIAGATDTQYF | TGTGCCAGCAGCGACATAGCGGGAGCCACAGATACGCAGTATTTT
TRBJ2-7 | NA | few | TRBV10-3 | CAISEGDYYEQYF | TGTGCCATCAGTGAGGGGGATTACTACGAGCAGTACTTC
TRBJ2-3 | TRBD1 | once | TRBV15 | CATSRPGQDTDTQYF | TGTGCCACCAGCAGACCGGGACAGGACACAGATACGCAGTATTTT
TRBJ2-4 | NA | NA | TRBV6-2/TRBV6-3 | CASNAPGLAKNIQYF | TGTGCCAGCAACGCGCCGGGACTAGCCAAAAACATTCAGTACTTC
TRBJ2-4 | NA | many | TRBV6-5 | CASGKAGDIAKNIQYF | TGTGCCTCTGGGAAGGCAGGGGATATAGCCAAAAACATTCAGTACTTC
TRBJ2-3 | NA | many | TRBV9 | CASSSGTATDTQYF | TGTGCCAGCAGCAGCGGGACAGCCACAGATACGCAGTATTTT
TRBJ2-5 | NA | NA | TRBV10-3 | CAISDRALAETQYF | TGTGCCATCAGTGACCGGGCCCTGGCAGAGACCCAGTACTTC
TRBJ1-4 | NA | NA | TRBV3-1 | CASSQDGSPTNEKLFF | TGTGCCAGCAGCCAAGATGGCAGCCCAACTAATGAAAAACTGTTTTTT
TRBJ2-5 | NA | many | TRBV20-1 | CSATIETQYF | TGCAGTGCTACCATCGAGACCCAGTACTTC
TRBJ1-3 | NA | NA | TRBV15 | CATRAGGLVSGNTIYF | TGTGCCACCCGCGCCGGGGGGTTGGTCTCTGGAAACACCATATATTTT
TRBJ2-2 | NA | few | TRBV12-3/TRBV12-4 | CASSFRVLRTGELFF | TGTGCCAGCAGTTTCCGGGTTTTGAGAACCGGGGAGCTGTTTTTT
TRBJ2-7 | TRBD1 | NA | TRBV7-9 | CASSFGDRGLLLSYEQYF | TGTGCCAGCAGCTTCGGCGACAGGGGCCTCCTTTTATCCTACGAGCAGTACTTC
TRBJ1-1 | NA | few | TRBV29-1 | CSVDGPMNTEAFF | TGCAGCGTTGACGGGCCGATGAACACTGAAGCTTTCTTT
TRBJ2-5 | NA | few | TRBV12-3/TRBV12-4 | CASSLVGIETQYF | TGTGCCAGCAGTCTGGTAGGGATAGAGACCCAGTACTTC
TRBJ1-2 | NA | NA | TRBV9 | CASSVSPSNRDYGYTF | TGTGCCAGCAGCGTCTCCCCTTCTAACAGGGACTATGGCTACACCTTC
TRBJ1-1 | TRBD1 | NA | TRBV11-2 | CASSLDVRTGLTEAFF | TGTGCCAGCAGCTTAGATGTACGGACAGGGTTGACTGAAGCTTTCTTT
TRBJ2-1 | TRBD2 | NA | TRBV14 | CASSLYSGRTYNEQFF | TGTGCCAGCAGCCTTTATAGCGGGAGGACATACAATGAGCAGTTCTTC
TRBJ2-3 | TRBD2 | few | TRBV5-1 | CASGSFPIAGSTDTQYF | TGCGCCAGCGGTTCTTTCCCAATAGCGGGGAGCACAGATACGCAGTATTTT
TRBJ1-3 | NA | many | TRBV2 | CASSRREGSGNTIYF | TGTGCCAGCAGCCGTCGTGAGGGCTCTGGAAACACCATATATTTT
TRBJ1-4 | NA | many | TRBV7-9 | CASSFNFDRTNEKLFF | TGTGCCAGCAGCTTCAACTTCGACAGAACTAATGAAAAACTGTTTTTT
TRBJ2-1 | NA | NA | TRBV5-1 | CASSLSRENEQFF | TGCGCCAGCAGCTTGTCGCGCGAGAATGAGCAGTTCTTC
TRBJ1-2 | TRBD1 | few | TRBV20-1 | CSARVEQGASTNYGYTF | TGCAGTGCTAGAGTGGAACAGGGGGCATCCACTAACTATGGCTACACCTTC
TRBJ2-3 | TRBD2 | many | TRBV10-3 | CAISEPRRTSGDPTDTQYF | TGTGCCATCAGTGAGCCCCGAAGGACTAGCGGGGATCCCACAGATACGCAGTATTTT
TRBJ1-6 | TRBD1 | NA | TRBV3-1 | CASSQEPGQYNSPLHF | TGTGCCAGCAGCCAAGAGCCGGGACAGTATAATTCACCCCTCCACTTT
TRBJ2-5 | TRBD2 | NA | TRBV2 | CASSEAGSGKETQYF | TGTGCCAGCAGTGAAGCGGGCAGCGGGAAAGAGACCCAGTACTTC
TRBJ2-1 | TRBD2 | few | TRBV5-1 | CASSLGTSETADEQFF | TGCGCCAGCAGCTTGGGGACTAGCGAGACAGCCGATGAGCAGTTCTTC
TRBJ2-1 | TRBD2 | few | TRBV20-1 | CSASPGGGVYNEQFF | TGCAGTGCTAGTCCCGGCGGGGGGGTTTACAATGAGCAGTTCTTC
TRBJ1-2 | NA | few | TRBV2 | CASSEGPGPTLF | TGTGCCAGCAGTGAGGGGCCTGGACCGACGCTCTTC
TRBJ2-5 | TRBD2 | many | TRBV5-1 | CASSSGLAGETQYF | TGCGCCAGCAGCTCCGGACTAGCAGGAGAGACCCAGTACTTC
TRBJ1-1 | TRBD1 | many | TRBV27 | CASFYKGQGGPPNTEAFF | TGTGCCAGCTTCTATAAGGGGCAGGGGGGTCCCCCGAACACTGAAGCTTTCTTT
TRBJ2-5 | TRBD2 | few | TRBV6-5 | CASSYSRRRETGETQYF | TGTGCCAGCAGTTACTCGAGGAGGCGGGAGACCGGGGAGACCCAGTACTTC
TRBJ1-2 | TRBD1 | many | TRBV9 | CASSVARTGGKDYGYTF | TGTGCCAGCAGCGTAGCCCGGACAGGGGGCAAGGACTATGGCTACACCTTC